The 29 T cell receptor beta chains below come from one sample, sequenced in a study of blood T cell repertoires in COVID-19. Clones were read by immunoSEQ multiplex PCR, and TCRdb kept only the in-frame ones, dropping some. The sample lists under 250,000 clones, 84% occurring once. The sample consisted of peripheral blood. Source of these receptors: a woman between 55 and 75 years old with acute or convalescent COVID-19.

This chain joins TRBV4-3 and TRBJ1-2; tentatively, D is TRBD1 (5 bases). Germline lookup yields CDR1 LGHNA and CDR2 YSLEER. V lost 0 bases and J 8 bases, leaving 19 bases between the germline ends. The CDR3 contains 16 residues. The CDR3 DNA reads TGCGCCAGCAGCCAAGATTTAAGTGGGGGGATACGGGGCTACACCTTC. Amino acid sequence: CASSQDLSGGIRGYTF.

V is TRBV5-1 and J is TRBJ1-4, with 9 nucleotides matching TRBD1. The CDR3 is 13 amino acids. The V segment lost 4 bases and the J segment 8 bases; nucleotides outside the gene matches: 3. The germline CDR1 and CDR2 sequences are SGHRS and YFSETQ. The CDR3 region is CASSPGTGEKLFF. DNA for the CDR3: TGCGCCAGCAGCCCCGGGACAGGGGAAAAACTGTTTTTT.

V and J are TRBV7-2 and TRBJ2-2; TRBD2 matches 9 bases. Germline values: CDR1 SGHTA, CDR2 FQGNSA. Losses at the gene ends were 1 base for V and 8 bases for J; bases not matched to a gene: 8. The CDR3 has 16 amino acids. The CDR3 sequence: CASSLVGGGAPGELFF. In nucleotides, the CDR3 is TGTGCCAGCAGCTTAGTCGGCGGGGGGGCCCCAGGGGAGCTGTTTTTT.

The chain recombines TRBV27 with TRBJ2-1, with a tentative D call TRBD2 (7 bases). The CDR3 totals 15 residues. V lost 2 bases and J lost 8, with 16 bases in between. Germline V CDR1 and CDR2: MNHEY, SMNVEV (reference sequence). The CDR3 sequence: CASSLSGGALHEQFF. The CDR3 region has the DNA TGTGCCAGCAGTTTAAGTGGGGGGGCCCTACATGAGCAGTTCTTC.

V is TRBV7-2 and J is TRBJ2-3, with D unresolved. Trimming shortened V by 3 bases and J by 3 bases, and 10 bases separated the two germline ends. This CDR3 has 14 amino acids. Per the germline V gene, CDR1 is SGHTA and CDR2 is FQGNSA. Written as DNA, the CDR3 is TGTGCCAGCAGCTTGGTGGGCGCGACAGATACGCAGTATTTT. Its protein is CASSLVGATDTQYF.

The V and J genes are TRBV7-3 and TRBJ2-3, with D possibly TRBD2 on 5 matching bases. The CDR3 has 14 residues. V shed 4 bases and J shed 3 bases, with 11 bases lying between them. CDR1 and CDR2 (germline): SGHTA, FQGTGA. CDR3 in DNA: TGTGCCAGCAGCTCCGGGATGGTTACAGATACGCAGTATTTT. It specifies CASSSGMVTDTQYF.

This chain connects TRBV3-1 (or the pseudogene TRBV3-2) to TRBJ1-2; tentatively, D is TRBD1 (5 bases). Trimming took 1 base from V and 0 from J, leaving 12 bases between them. The CDR3 covers 16 residues. Germline-derived CDR1 and CDR2 are LGHDT and YNNKEL (reference sequence). CDR3: CASSQVTRTTNYGYTF. The DNA of the CDR3 is TGTGCCAGCAGCCAAGTTACCCGGACAACTAACTATGGCTACACCTTC.

The rearrangement uses TRBV4-1 and TRBJ1-4, with 7 bases aligning to TRBD1. The V gene end was trimmed by 1 base and the J gene end by 3 bases; junction bases not matched to a gene: 11. The germline gives CDR1 MGHRA, CDR2 YSYEKL. The CDR3 covers 18 residues. The DNA of the CDR3 is TGCGCCAGCAGCCAAGTGTACAGGGGTAGCTTGGCTAATGAAAAACTGTTTTTT. Translated, it gives CASSQVYRGSLANEKLFF.

J is TRBJ1-2 and V is TRBV19; 7 bases line up with TRBD1. The length of the CDR3 is 14 residues. From germline, CDR1 is LNHDA and CDR2 SQIVND (reference sequence). Trimming removed 3 bases from V and 5 bases from J; junction bases left unmatched: 6. The CDR3 sequence is CASSMRGQRYGYTF. The CDR3 DNA reads TGTGCCAGTAGTATGAGGGGGCAACGGTATGGCTACACCTTC.

V gene TRBV30 combines with J gene TRBJ2-7; 12 nucleotides match TRBD2. Germline-derived CDR1 and CDR2 are GTSNPN and SVGIG (reference sequence). This CDR3 has 14 residues. The junction had 0 bases not matched to a gene; V was cut back by 1 base and J by 2 bases. DNA for the CDR3: TGTGCCTGGAGTGGACTAGCGGGGGCCTACGAGCAGTACTTC. It translates to CAWSGLAGAYEQYF.

This rearrangement joins TRBV5-4 to TRBJ2-2; the match to TRBD1 covers 8 bases. Trimming removed 4 bases from V and 0 bases from J; junction bases left unmatched: 5. CDR3 length: 16 amino acids. Germline V gene lookup returns CDR1 SGHNT and CDR2 YYREEE (reference sequence). The DNA for the CDR3 is TGTGCCAGCAGCCGAAGGGACAGGTCGAACACCGGGGAGCTGTTTTTT. Translated, it gives CASSRRDRSNTGELFF.

The genes are TRBV4-1 and TRBJ1-3; 7 bases map to TRBD1. J lost 0 bases, V lost 4 bases, and 3 bases had no gene match. Germline loops: CDR1 MGHRA, CDR2 YSYEKL. This CDR3 region has 15 residues. The CDR3, as DNA: TGCGCCAGCAGCCCTGGGACAGTCTCTGGAAACACCATATATTTT. It is translated as CASSPGTVSGNTIYF.

The V call is TRBV5-6, the J call TRBJ2-7, with a possible D match to TRBD2 (6 bases). V was shortened by 0 bases and J by 1 base, with 14 bases between the two germline ends. The CDR3 is 16 amino acids. From germline, CDR1 is SGHDT and CDR2 YYEEEE. DNA of the CDR3: TGTGCCAGCAGCTTGGCCGGTCGGGGGTTATCCTACGAGCAGTACTTC. The encoded protein is CASSLAGRGLSYEQYF. The full variable domain, rest sourced from reference TRBV5-6 and TRBJ2-7, is DAGVTQSPTHLIKTRGQQVTLRCSPKSGHDTVSWYQQALGQGPQFIFQYYEEEERQRGNFPDRFSGHQFPNYSSELNVNALLLGDSALYLCASSLAGRGLSYEQYFGPGTRLTVT.

This chain connects TRBV2 to TRBJ2-2, with 9 nucleotides matching TRBD2. The CDR3 is 17 amino acids. Germline values: CDR1 SNHLY, CDR2 FYNNEI. V was pared by 6 bases and J by 1 base, with 9 bases of the junction left unmatched. CDR3 nucleotides: TGTGCCAGCAGCCGAGGGGCTAGCGGGATGAACACCGGGGAGCTGTTTTTT. This sequence encodes CASSRGASGMNTGELFF. Drawing the rest from reference TRBV2 and TRBJ2-2, the complete variable domain is EPEVTQTPSHQVTQMGQEVILRCVPISNHLYFYWYRQILGQKVEFLVSFYNNEISEKSEIFDDQFSVERPDGSNFTLKIRSTKLEDSAMYFCASSRGASGMNTGELFFGEGSRLTVL.

This clone was observed a few times. The V gene is TRBV30, the J gene TRBJ2-7; no firm D call. There are 13 residues in the CDR3. Trimming left V 0 bases short and J 5 bases short, with 11 bases between. Germline CDR1 and CDR2: GTSNPN and SVGIG (reference sequence). The CDR3 DNA follows: TGTGCCTGGAGTGTACTCTTAGTCGACGAGCAGTACTTC. Protein product: CAWSVLLVDEQYF.

The chain has TRBV4-2 and TRBJ1-1, with 8 bases fitting TRBD1. The V gene end was trimmed by 3 bases and the J gene end by 4 bases; junction bases not matched to a gene: 7. The germline V gene has CDR1 LGHNA and CDR2 YNFKEQ. This CDR3 comprises 15 residues. CDR3 coding DNA: TGTGCCAGCAGCCATGGACAGGGCCGTTTCACTGAAGCTTTCTTT. Its translation is CASSHGQGRFTEAFF.

The rearrangement joins TRBV19 to TRBJ1-2; weak D call: TRBD1 (5 bases). CDR1 and CDR2 (germline): LNHDA, SQIVND (reference sequence). Trimming removed 1 base at V and 0 bases at J, with 12 bases between. This CDR3 is 16 amino acids long. In DNA, the CDR3 is TGTGCCAGTAGTATAGGGCAAACAGGCACTAACTATGGCTACACCTTC. Translating gives CASSIGQTGTNYGYTF.

The chain couples TRBV10-3 to TRBJ2-5; no definite D call. The CDR3 contains 11 residues. The germline V and J ends were trimmed by 3 bases and 5 bases, with 4 bases remaining between them. CDR1 is ENHRY, CDR2 SYGVKD, per germline. CDR3 nucleotide sequence: TGTGCCATCAGTGACTTGGAGACCCAGTACTTC. Protein: CAISDLETQYF.

The V call is TRBV10-1, the J call TRBJ2-5; perhaps TRBD2 as D (6 bases). V gave up 10 bases and J gave up 7 bases, with 10 bases separating them. CDR1 WNHNN and CDR2 SYGVQD come from the germline V gene (reference sequence). This CDR3 is built from 10 residues. As DNA, the CDR3 is TGCGCCACCCGGCGGGGGACCCAGTACTTC. This sequence encodes CATRRGTQYF.

The chain combines TRBV20-1 with TRBJ1-2; D is unresolved. Germline lookup yields CDR1 DFQATT and CDR2 SNEGSKA (reference sequence). The CDR3 extends over 11 amino acids. V shed 3 bases and J shed 8 bases, with 10 bases lying between them. This chain's CDR3 is CSASPGKGYTF. The DNA for the CDR3 is TGCAGTGCTAGTCCGGGAAAAGGCTACACCTTC.

The V and J genes are TRBV5-1 and TRBJ2-5; no reliable D call. Germline V gene lookup returns CDR1 SGHRS and CDR2 YFSETQ. V was pared by 1 base and J by 1 base, with 5 bases between. This CDR3 has 13 residues. The CDR3 loop is CASSLNGQETQYF. The CDR3 DNA sequence: TGCGCCAGCAGCTTGAACGGCCAAGAGACCCAGTACTTC.

The CDR3 loop reads CASSLEYGGAFEQYF. The CDR3 nucleotides read TGCGCCAGCAGCTTGGAATACGGGGGGGCGTTCGAGCAGTACTTC. The rearrangement links TRBV5-1 to TRBJ2-7, with 8 bases lining up with TRBD2. This CDR3 is 15 amino acids long. V gave up 0 bases and J gave up 6 bases; unmatched junction bases: 8. The V gene's germline CDR1 is SGHRS and CDR2 YFSETQ.

The chain combines TRBV6-5 with TRBJ1-4, with unresolved D. Germline lookup yields CDR1 MNHEY and CDR2 SVGAGI. Trimming stripped 0 bases from V and 7 bases from J, with 12 bases between. The length of the CDR3 is 15 residues. The DNA of the CDR3 is TGTGCCAGCAGTTACTCGACCCAGACTGGTGAAAAACTGTTTTTT. This codes for CASSYSTQTGEKLFF.

This sequence joins TRBV13 and TRBJ2-1; the D is unclear. Trimming took 5 bases from V and 12 from J, leaving 17 bases between them. CDR1 is PRHDT and CDR2 is FYEKMQ in the germline V gene (reference sequence). The CDR3 is made up of 13 amino acids. The CDR3 loop is CASSPTLGGPQFF. DNA of the CDR3: TGTGCCAGCAGCCCCACCCTCGGCGGCCCGCAGTTCTTC.

The J gene is TRBJ2-7, the V gene TRBV5-4, with 9 bases fitting TRBD1. Germline CDR1 is SGHNT and CDR2 is YYREEE (reference sequence). The CDR3 covers 13 residues. V was pared by 4 bases and J by 8 bases, with 7 bases of the junction left unmatched. The CDR3 loop is CASSRTGVPQQYF. Written as DNA, the CDR3 is TGTGCCAGCAGCAGGACAGGGGTCCCCCAGCAGTACTTC.

The V and J genes are TRBV30 and TRBJ1-1; D not resolved. Trimming stripped 0 bases from V and 0 bases from J, with 11 bases between. Germline assignment: CDR1 GTSNPN and CDR2 SVGIG (reference sequence). The length of the CDR3 is 15 residues. The CDR3 bases are TGTGCCTGGAGTGTGCTGGCCCCCCTGAACACTGAAGCTTTCTTT. Translated, it gives CAWSVLAPLNTEAFF.

The chain recombines TRBV5-4 with TRBJ1-2, with D perhaps matching TRBD1 (5 bases). Trimming removed 4 bases at V and 4 bases at J, with 14 bases between. Germline assignment: CDR1 SGHNT and CDR2 YYREEE (reference sequence). This CDR3 spans 14 amino acids. This CDR3 is CASSRQGRGYGYTF. DNA of the CDR3: TGTGCCAGCAGCAGGCAGGGTAGGGGCTATGGCTACACCTTC. The full variable domain, with the rest looked up from reference TRBV5-4 and TRBJ1-2, is ETGVTQSPTHLIKTRGQQVTLRCSSQSGHNTVSWYQQALGQGPQFIFQYYREEENGRGNFPPRFSGLQFPNYSSELNVNALELDDSALYLCASSRQGRGYGYTFGSGTRLTVV.

This chain joins TRBV27 and TRBJ2-7, with D possibly matching TRBD1 (6 bases). The CDR3 sequence is 13 residues long. CDR1 and CDR2 from the germline V gene are MNHEY and SMNVEV (reference sequence). V shed 6 bases and J shed 2 bases, with 11 bases lying between them. DNA for the CDR3: TGTGCCAGCAGGCCAGGGGCGGCCTACGAGCAGTACTTC. Translation gives CASRPGAAYEQYF.

The V and J genes are TRBV19 and TRBJ1-2; 7 bases match TRBD1. The CDR3 runs to 14 residues. Germline-derived CDR1 and CDR2 are LNHDA and SQIVND (reference sequence). V gave up 1 base and J gave up 4 bases; unmatched junction bases: 3. The CDR3 protein is CASSIGTGAYGYTF. The CDR3 DNA reads TGTGCCAGTAGTATAGGGACAGGTGCCTATGGCTACACCTTC.